This T cell receptor beta chain came from a study of T-cell memory formation after mild COVID-19 (dated by TCRdb to the early 2020s). About the full investigation: Most TCR sequence clusters were specific to one of the two donors. The cohort was made up of two young adult volunteers, one female and one male, who were previously healthy. In two donors, T-cell clones that expanded and contracted after mild COVID-19 were tracked by sequencing TCRalpha and TCRbeta repertoires over time. Overall study outcomes, separate from this receptor: The second-wave clones that peaked on day 37 were not confirmed to be SARS-CoV-2 specific. From day 15 to 85, contracting clones showed balanced CD4/CD8 phenotypes, whereas a second wave of clones that expanded from day 15 to 37 leaned towards CD4+. The detection of some responding clones in pre-infection memory suggests that pre-existing cross-reactive memory T cells joined the SARS-CoV-2 response. Only a couple of mild cases were covered by the study, and larger cohorts that include severe cases with pre-infection samples were considered necessary. Contracting CD4+ clones turned up mainly in the CM and EM memory subsets, whereas EMRA was where CD8+ clones were enriched.

Ficoll-Paque density gradient centrifugation was the method used to isolate PBMCs. The sample holds many counts of this clonotype. The antigen it binds to is not known. Base quality data are lacking; no much larger clone is found one base away. V lost 4 bases and J lost 8 bases; the stretch between them is 14 bases long. Sequences SGHTA (CDR1) and FQGNSA (CDR2) are obtained from the germline V gene. Spanning cysteine to phenylalanine, the CDR3 consists of 13 amino acids. Here the CDR3 DNA is all that survives: 39 bases in frame from base 1. Reads for this sample came from an Illumina NovaSeq 6000. cDNA libraries for TCRalpha and TCRbeta were prepared by 5'RACE using constant-segment primers, with sample barcodes and unique molecular identifiers added. Trizol reagent was used to extract RNA from every sample. Amplification of the libraries took two PCR steps, and the second step added a second sample barcode plus Illumina TruSeq adapters. Libraries were sequenced on an Illumina NovaSeq with 2 x 150 bp paired-end reads. The paper's data handling went like this. Reads were demultiplexed and collapsed into UMI-guided consensus sequences with migec v1.2.7. Using mixcr v2.1.11, UMI consensuses were aligned to TRA and TRB V and J templates and then assembled into clonotypes. A clonotype was counted as expanded or contracted only if both edgeR and NoisET called the change significant, with noise models trained on biological replicates. For edgeR calls, the cutoffs were a false discovery rate-adjusted p below 0.01 and a log2 fold-change threshold of 1. As an exploratory analysis of dynamics, PCA with hierarchical clustering was applied to max-normalized trajectories of the 1000 most abundant clonotypes. Separately sequenced CD4+ and CD8+ repertoires were used to assign a CD4 or CD8 phenotype to each responding clone. TCRdb reprocessing: public reads trimmed at Q25 with fastp, clones called with MiXCR, in-frame beta chains kept. Rows merge per CDR3 protein into single entries with the most common DNA and genes. For this entry, the V and J calls and clone size follow TCRdb and not the study's own pipeline. The sample yields about 120,000 distinct CDR3 sequences; 22% were counted once. The ten largest clones take up 41% of the sample.

Sequencing input: PBMCs or a T cell subset sorted from them (not recorded which). Recombination connected TRBV7-2 to TRBJ1-2; TRBD1 is perhaps the D gene, given 5 matching bases. This sequence originates from a man between 18 and 35 years old who had mild COVID-19 (a few samples of this study predate the infection). The sample titles of this study are shuffled in the database, so cell type and time point are left out; the donor was told from shared clones. CDR3 protein: CASSSTAGGGYTF. The DNA is as follows: TGTGCCAGCAGCTCGACAGCCGGAGGAGGCTACACCTTC.